This paragraph covers one T cell receptor (beta chain) sequence. The antigen is unknown. Trimming stripped 3 bases from V and 0 bases from J, with 5 bases between. The length of the CDR3 is 12 residues. From germline, CDR1 is SQVTM and CDR2 ANQGSEA. The data belong to a study of T cell responses to AZD1222 COVID-19 vaccine. Some clones are missing from TCRdb's copy, which holds only in-frame ones; the method was immunoSEQ multiplex PCR. Found here are 110,000 or so clones, roughly nine tenths of them singletons; the top ten hold 3.1%. The study, taken as a whole, reports: Baseline testing showed seropositivity in only a handful of AZD1222 recipients. Spike-spanning, vaccine-associated CD4 TCRs were dominant at 160-218 and 743-854. Repertoires were obtained only post-peak T cell response.

The source was peripheral blood, collected on day 0 of MenACWY control vaccination. This receptor was taken from an adult in good health. This rearrangement joins TRBV29-1 to TRBJ1-1; D unresolved. CDR3 region: CSVDGLNTEAFF. In nucleotides, the CDR3 is TGCAGCGTTGACGGTTTGAACACTGAAGCTTTCTTT.